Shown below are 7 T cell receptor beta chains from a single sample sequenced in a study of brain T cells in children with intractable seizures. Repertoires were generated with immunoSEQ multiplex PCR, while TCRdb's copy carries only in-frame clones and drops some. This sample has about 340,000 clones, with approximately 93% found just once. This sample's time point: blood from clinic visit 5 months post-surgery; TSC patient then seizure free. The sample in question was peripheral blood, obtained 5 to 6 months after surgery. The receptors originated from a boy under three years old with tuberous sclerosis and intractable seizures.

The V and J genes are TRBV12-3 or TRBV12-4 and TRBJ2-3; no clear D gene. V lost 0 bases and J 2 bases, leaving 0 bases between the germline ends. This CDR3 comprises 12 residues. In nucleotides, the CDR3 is TGTGCCAGCAGTTTAGCCACAGATACGCAGTATTTT. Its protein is CASSLATDTQYF.

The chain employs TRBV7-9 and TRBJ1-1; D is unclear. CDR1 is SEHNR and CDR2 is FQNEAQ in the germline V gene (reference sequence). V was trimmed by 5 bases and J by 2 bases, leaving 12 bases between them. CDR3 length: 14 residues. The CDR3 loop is CASSPDAANTEAFF. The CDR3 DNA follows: TGTGCCAGCAGCCCCGACGCAGCTAACACTGAAGCTTTCTTT.

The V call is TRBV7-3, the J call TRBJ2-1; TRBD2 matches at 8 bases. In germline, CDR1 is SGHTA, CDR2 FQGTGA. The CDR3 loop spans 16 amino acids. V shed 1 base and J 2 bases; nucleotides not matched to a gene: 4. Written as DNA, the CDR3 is TGTGCCAGCAGCTTAAACCTAGCGGGTCCCTACAATGAGCAGTTCTTC. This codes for CASSLNLAGPYNEQFF.

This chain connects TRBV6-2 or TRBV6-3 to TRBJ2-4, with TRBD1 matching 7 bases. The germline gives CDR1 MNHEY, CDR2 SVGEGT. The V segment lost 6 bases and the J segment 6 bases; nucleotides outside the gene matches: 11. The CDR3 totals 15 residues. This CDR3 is CASSRQGITPNIQYF. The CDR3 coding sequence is TGTGCCAGCAGCCGACAGGGTATTACTCCAAACATTCAGTACTTC.

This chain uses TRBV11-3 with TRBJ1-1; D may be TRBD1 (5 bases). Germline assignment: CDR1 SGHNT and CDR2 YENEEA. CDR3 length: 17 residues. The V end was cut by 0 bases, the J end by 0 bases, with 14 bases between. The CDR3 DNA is TGTGCCAGCAGCTTAGATGGGGGATTGGGGATGAACACTGAAGCTTTCTTT. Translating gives CASSLDGGLGMNTEAFF.

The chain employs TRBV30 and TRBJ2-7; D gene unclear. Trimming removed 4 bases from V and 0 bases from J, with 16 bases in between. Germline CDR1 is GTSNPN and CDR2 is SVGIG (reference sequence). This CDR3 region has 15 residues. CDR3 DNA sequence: TGTGCCTGGACCGACGTTAGGGCCCCCTCCTACGAGCAGTACTTC. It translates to CAWTDVRAPSYEQYF.

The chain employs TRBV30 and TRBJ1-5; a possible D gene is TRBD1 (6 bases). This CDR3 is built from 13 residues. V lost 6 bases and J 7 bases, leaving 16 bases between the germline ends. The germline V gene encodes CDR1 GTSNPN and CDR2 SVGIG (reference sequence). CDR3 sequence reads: CACLGGVGQPQHF. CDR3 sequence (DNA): TGTGCCTGCTTAGGGGGGGTAGGACAGCCCCAGCATTTT.